The entry that follows covers one T cell receptor (beta chain) sequence. Its matching antigen is unknown. These data belong to a study of identical twins. Findings and caveats of the study: The conclusions drew on cross-sectional statistical analysis instead of tracking the same donors. Out-of-frame alpha sequences common to twins were enriched for low generation probability. Cord blood's abundant beta clonotypes had fewer insertions, unlike memory repertoires.

TCRdb fed the 5' RACE reads into MiXCR, producing one record per CDR3 protein. The sample lists a few hundred thousand distinct CDR3 sequences; around 9% were seen once. This clonotype originated in a woman in her forties or fifties in good health. Sequencing used naive T cells sorted from blood.

The CDR3 sequence is CSARDRLGGRVGQPQHF. In DNA form, the CDR3 reads TGCAGTGCTAGAGATCGATTGGGGGGGCGCGTGGGGCAGCCCCAGCATTTT. The chain couples TRBV20-1 to TRBJ1-5; weak D call: TRBD1 (6 bases). The V gene's germline CDR1 is DFQATT and CDR2 SNEGSKA (reference sequence). The ends were cut back, 0 bases at V and 7 bases at J, with 22 bases in the middle. The CDR3 extends over 17 amino acids.